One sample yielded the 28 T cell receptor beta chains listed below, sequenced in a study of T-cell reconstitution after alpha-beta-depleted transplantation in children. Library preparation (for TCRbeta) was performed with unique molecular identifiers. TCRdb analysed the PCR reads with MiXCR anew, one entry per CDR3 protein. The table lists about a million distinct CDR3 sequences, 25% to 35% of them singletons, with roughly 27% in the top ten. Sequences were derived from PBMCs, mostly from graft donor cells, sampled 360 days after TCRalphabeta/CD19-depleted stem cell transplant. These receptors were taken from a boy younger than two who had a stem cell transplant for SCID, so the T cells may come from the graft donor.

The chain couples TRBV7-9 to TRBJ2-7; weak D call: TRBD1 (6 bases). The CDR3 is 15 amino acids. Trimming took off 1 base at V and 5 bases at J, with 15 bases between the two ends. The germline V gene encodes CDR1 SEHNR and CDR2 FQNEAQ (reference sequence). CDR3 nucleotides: TGTGCCAGCAGCTTAGGGCACAGGGTTAAGAACGAGCAGTACTTC. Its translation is CASSLGHRVKNEQYF.

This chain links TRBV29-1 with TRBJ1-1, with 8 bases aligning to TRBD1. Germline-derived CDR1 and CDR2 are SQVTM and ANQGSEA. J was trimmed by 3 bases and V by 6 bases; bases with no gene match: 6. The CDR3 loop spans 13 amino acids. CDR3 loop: CSVLGQVDTEAFF. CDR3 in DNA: TGCAGCGTCCTGGGACAGGTGGACACTGAAGCTTTCTTT.

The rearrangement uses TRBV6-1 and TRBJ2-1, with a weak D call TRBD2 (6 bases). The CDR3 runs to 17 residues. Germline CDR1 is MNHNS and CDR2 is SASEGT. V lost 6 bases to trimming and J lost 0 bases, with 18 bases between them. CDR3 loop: CASSALGDFSSYNEQFF. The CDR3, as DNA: TGTGCCAGCAGCGCCCTGGGGGACTTCAGCTCCTACAATGAGCAGTTCTTC.

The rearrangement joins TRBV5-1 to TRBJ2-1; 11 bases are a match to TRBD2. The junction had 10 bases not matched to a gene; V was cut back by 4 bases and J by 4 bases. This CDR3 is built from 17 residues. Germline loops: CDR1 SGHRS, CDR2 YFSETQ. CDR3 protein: CASSQQLTSGGYNEQFF. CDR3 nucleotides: TGCGCCAGCAGCCAACAGCTAACTAGCGGGGGATACAATGAGCAGTTCTTC.

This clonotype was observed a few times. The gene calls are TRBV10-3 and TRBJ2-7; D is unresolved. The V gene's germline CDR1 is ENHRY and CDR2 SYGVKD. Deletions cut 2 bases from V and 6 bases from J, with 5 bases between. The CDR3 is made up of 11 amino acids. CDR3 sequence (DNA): TGTGCCATCAGTGAGAGAAGCGAGCAGTACTTC. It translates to CAISERSEQYF.

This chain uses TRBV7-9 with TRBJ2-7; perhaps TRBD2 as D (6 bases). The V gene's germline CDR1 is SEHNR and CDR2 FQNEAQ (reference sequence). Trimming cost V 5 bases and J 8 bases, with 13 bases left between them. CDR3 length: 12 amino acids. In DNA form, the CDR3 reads TGTGCCAGCAGCCCGGGACTTGTCAAGCAGTACTTC. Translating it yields CASSPGLVKQYF.

CDR3 region: CASSQIDRGLNTEAFF. For the CDR3, the DNA is TGCGCCAGCAGCCAAATCGACAGGGGGTTGAACACTGAAGCTTTCTTT. The chain uses TRBV5-1 and TRBJ1-1; 9 nucleotides align to TRBD1. The CDR3 is 16 residues long. Germline V gene data show CDR1 as SGHRS and CDR2 as YFSETQ. V gave up 4 bases and J gave up 0 bases; unmatched junction bases: 7.

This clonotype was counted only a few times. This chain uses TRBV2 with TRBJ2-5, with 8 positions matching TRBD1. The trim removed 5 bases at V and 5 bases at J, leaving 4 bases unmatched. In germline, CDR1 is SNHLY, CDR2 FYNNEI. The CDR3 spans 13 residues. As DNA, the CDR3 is TGTGCCAGCAGTAGACAGGGGCTGGAGACCCAGTACTTC. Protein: CASSRQGLETQYF. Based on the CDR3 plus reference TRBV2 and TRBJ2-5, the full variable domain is EPEVTQTPSHQVTQMGQEVILRCVPISNHLYFYWYRQILGQKVEFLVSFYNNEISEKSEIFDDQFSVERPDGSNFTLKIRSTKLEDSAMYFCASSRQGLETQYFGPGTRLLVL.

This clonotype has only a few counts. The DNA of the CDR3 is TGCAGTGCTGAAACAGAGACCCAGTACTTC. Amino acids: CSAETETQYF. The rearrangement joins TRBV20-1 to TRBJ2-5; no clear D gene. Germline CDR1 is DFQATT and CDR2 is SNEGSKA (reference sequence). Trimming took 5 bases from V and 4 from J, leaving 5 bases between them. This CDR3 contains 10 residues.

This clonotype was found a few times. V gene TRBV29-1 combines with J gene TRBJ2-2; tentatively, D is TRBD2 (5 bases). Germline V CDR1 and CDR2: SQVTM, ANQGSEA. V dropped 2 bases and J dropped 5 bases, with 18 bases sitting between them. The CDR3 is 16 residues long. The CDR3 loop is CSVEPPRRWETGELFF. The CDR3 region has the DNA TGCAGCGTTGAACCACCGCGAAGGTGGGAGACCGGGGAGCTGTTTTTT.

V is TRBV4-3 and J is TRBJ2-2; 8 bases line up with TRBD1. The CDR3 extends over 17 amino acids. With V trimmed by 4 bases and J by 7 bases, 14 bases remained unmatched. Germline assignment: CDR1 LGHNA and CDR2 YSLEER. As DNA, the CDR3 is TGCGCCAGCAGCCCCTTCATGGCAGGGGGCTATAACGGGGAGCTGTTTTTT. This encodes CASSPFMAGGYNGELFF.

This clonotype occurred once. The CDR3 DNA reads as TGCGCCAGCAGCCAAGATCTGGGGGGACTAAATGAAAAACTGTTTTTT. Its protein product is CASSQDLGGLNEKLFF. The chain recombines TRBV4-1 with TRBJ1-4; the D gene is possibly TRBD1 (5 bases). In germline, CDR1 is MGHRA, CDR2 YSYEKL. V was cut by 0 bases and J by 5 bases, with 13 bases left in between. There are 16 residues in the CDR3.

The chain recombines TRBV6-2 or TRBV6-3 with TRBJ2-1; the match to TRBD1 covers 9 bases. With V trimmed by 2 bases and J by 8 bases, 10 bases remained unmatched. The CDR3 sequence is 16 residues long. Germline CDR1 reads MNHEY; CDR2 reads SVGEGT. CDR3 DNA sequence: TGTGCCAGCAGTTACCCAGACAGGGGGGGCGTCGATGAGCAGTTCTTC. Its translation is CASSYPDRGGVDEQFF.

The CDR3 nucleotides read TGTGCCAGCAGTTCTCAGGGCAGCTCTGGGGCCAACGTCCTGACTTTC. Its protein product is CASSSQGSSGANVLTF. J is TRBJ2-6 and V is TRBV12-3 or TRBV12-4, with D possibly being TRBD1 (5 bases). This CDR3 region has 16 residues. V lost 4 bases and J lost 0, with 10 bases in between.

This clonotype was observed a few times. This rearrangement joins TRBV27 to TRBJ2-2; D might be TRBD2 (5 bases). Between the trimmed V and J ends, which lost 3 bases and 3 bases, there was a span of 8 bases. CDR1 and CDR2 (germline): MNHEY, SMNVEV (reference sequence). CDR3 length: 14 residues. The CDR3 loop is CASSFKEDTGELFF. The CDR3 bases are TGTGCCAGCAGTTTCAAGGAGGACACCGGGGAGCTGTTTTTT.

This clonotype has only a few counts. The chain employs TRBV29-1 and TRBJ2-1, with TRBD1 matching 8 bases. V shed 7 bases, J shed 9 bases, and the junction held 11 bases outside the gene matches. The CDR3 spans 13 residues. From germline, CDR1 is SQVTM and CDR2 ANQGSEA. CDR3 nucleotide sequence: TGCAGCGGTGGGGCAGGGGGCTTTGGTGAGCAGTTCTTC. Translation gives CSGGAGGFGEQFF.

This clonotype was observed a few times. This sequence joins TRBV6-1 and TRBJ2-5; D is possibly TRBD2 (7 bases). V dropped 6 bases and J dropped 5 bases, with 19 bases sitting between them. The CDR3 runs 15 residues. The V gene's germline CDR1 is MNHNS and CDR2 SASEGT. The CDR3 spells CASRGGGTGKETQYF. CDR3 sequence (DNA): TGTGCCAGCAGGGGCGGGGGCACGGGGAAGGAGACCCAGTACTTC.

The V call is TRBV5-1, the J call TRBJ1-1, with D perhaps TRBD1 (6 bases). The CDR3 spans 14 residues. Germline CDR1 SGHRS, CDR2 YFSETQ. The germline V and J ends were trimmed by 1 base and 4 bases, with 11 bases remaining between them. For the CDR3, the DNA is TGCGCCAGCAGCTTGCATACAGGGTGCACTGAAGCTTTCTTT. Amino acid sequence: CASSLHTGCTEAFF.

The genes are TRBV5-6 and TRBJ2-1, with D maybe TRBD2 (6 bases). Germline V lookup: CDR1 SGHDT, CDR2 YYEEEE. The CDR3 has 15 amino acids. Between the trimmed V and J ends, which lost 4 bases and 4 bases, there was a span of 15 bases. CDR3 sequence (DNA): TGTGCCAGCAGCGCGTCCCGGGAGCCGTACAATGAGCAGTTCTTC. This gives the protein CASSASREPYNEQFF.

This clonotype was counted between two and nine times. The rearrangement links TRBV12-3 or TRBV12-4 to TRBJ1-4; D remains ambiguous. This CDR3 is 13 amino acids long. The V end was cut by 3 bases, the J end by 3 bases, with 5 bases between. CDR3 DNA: TGTGCCAGCAGTTTCGGGTCTAATGAAAAACTGTTTTTT. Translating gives CASSFGSNEKLFF.

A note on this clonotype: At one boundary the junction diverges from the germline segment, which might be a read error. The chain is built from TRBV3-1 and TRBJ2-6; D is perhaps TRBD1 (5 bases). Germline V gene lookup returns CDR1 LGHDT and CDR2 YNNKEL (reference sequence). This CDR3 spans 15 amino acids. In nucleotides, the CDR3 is TGTGCCAGCAGATCTAGGGTATCTGGGGCCTACGTCCTGACTTTC. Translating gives CASRSRVSGAYVLTF.

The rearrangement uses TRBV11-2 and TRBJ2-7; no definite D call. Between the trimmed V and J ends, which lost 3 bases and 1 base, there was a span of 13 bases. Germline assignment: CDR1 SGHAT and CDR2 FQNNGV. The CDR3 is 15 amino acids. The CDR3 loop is CASSFSGGASYEQYF. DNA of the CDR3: TGTGCCAGCAGCTTCTCGGGCGGTGCTTCCTACGAGCAGTACTTC.

The CDR3 region is CASSPITGKVLNEQFF. CDR3 DNA sequence: TGCGCCAGCAGCCCGATAACAGGGAAAGTCCTCAATGAGCAGTTCTTC. The genes are TRBV4-1 and TRBJ2-1; D is perhaps TRBD1 (6 bases). The CDR3 is made up of 16 amino acids. CDR1 and CDR2 from the germline V gene are MGHRA and YSYEKL. Trimming removed 4 bases at V and 6 bases at J, with 19 bases between.

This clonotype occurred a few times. The CDR3 DNA follows: TGTGCCAGCAGCGGAGAAACGGCGGGGGGTGCCTACAATGAGCAGTTCTTC. Amino acid sequence: CASSGETAGGAYNEQFF. J is TRBJ2-1 and V is TRBV9, with TRBD2 matching 8 bases. This CDR3 comprises 17 residues. V trimming: 3 bases; J trimming: 2 bases; junction bases outside the gene matches: 10. From germline, CDR1 is SGDLS and CDR2 YYNGEE. Combining the CDR3 with reference TRBV9 and TRBJ2-1 gives the whole variable domain DSGVTQTPKHLITATGQRVTLRCSPRSGDLSVYWYQQSLDQGLQFLIQYYNGEERAKGNILERFSAQQFPDLHSELNLSSLELGDSALYFCASSGETAGGAYNEQFFGPGTRLTVL.

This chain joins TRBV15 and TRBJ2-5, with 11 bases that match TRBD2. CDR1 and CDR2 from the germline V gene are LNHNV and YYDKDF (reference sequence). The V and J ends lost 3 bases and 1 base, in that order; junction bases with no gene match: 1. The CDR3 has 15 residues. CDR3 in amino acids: CATSRGTSGQETQYF. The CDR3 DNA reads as TGTGCCACCAGCAGGGGGACTAGCGGCCAAGAGACCCAGTACTTC.

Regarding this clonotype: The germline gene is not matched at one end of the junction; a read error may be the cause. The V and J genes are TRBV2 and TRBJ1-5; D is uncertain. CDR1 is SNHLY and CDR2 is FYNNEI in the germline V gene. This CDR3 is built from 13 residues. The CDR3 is CASSEEGNQPQHF. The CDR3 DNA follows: TGTGCCAGCAGTGAGGAGGGCAACCAGCCCCAGCATTTT.

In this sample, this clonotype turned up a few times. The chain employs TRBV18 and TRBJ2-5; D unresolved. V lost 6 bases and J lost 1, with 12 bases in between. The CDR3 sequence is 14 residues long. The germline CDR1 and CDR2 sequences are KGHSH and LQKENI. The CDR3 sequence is CASSPTQVQETQYF. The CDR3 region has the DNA TGTGCCAGCTCCCCAACCCAGGTCCAAGAGACCCAGTACTTC.

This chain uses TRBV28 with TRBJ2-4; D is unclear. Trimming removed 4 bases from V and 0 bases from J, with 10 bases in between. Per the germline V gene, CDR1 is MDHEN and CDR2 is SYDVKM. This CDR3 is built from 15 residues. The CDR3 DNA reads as TGTGCCAGCAGTTCGGAGTCTATAGCCAAAAACATTCAGTACTTC. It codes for CASSSESIAKNIQYF.